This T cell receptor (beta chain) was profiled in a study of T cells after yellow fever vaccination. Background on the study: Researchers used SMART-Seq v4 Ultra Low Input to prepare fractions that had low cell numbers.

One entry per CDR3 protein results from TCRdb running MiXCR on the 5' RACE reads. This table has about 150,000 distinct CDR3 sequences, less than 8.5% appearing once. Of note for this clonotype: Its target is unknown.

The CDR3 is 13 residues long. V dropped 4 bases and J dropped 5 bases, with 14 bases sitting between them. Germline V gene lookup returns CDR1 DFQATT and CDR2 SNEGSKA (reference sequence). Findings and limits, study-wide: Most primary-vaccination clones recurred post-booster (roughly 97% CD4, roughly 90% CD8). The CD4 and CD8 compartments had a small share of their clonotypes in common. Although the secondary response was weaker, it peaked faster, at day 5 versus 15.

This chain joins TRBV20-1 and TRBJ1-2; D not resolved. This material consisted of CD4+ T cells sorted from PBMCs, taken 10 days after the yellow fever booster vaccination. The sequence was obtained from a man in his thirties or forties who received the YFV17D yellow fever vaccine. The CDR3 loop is CSATPAVVYGYTF. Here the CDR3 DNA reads TGCAGTGCTACCCCCGCGGTGGTGTATGGCTACACCTTC.